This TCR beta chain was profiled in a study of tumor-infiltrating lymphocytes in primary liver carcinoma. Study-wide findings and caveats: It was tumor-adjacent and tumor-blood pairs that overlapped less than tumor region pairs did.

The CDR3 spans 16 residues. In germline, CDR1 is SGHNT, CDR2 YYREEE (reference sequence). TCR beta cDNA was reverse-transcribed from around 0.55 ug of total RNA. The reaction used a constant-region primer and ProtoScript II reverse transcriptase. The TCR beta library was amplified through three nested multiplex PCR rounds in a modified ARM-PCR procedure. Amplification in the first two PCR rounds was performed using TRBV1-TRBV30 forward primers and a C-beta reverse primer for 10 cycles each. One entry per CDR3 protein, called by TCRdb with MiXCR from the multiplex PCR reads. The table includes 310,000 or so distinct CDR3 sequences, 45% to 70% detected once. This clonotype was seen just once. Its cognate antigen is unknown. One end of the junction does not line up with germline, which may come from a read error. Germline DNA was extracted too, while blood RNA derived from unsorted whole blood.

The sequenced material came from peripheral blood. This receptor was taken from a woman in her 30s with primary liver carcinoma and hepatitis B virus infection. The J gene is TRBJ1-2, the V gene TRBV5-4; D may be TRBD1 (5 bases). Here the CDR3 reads CTSSGGTEPNLYGYTF. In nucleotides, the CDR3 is TGTACCAGCAGCGGAGGGACCGAGCCAAACCTTTATGGCTACACCTTC.